Listed here are 13 T cell receptor beta chains from one sample, sequenced in a study of cytomegalovirus exposure and HLA in healthy donors. Measured with immunoSEQ multiplex PCR; TCRdb has only the in-frame clones, and not every one. The table includes tens of thousands of clones, more than 70% detected once. The specimen sequenced was PBMCs. The receptors come from a woman under 30 in good health and CMV-seropositive.

This clone was recorded once. The chain employs TRBV4-3 and TRBJ1-3; D is perhaps TRBD1 (5 bases). The CDR3 is 17 residues long. Germline CDR1 and CDR2: LGHNA and YSLEER. Trimming took 1 base from V and 4 from J, leaving 17 bases between them. The CDR3 protein is CASSQGAGLFSGNTIYF. The CDR3 nucleotides are TGCGCCAGCAGCCAAGGAGCAGGGTTATTTTCCGGAAACACCATATATTTT.

In its sample, this clone was seen a few times. The V and J genes are TRBV11-3 and TRBJ1-3; D ambiguous. V was pared by 5 bases and J by 4 bases, with 9 bases between. The CDR3 totals 13 residues. The germline gives CDR1 SGHNT, CDR2 YENEEA. Here the CDR3 reads CASSERQGNTIYF. CDR3 nucleotide sequence: TGTGCCAGCAGCGAAAGACAAGGAAACACCATATATTTT.

The rearrangement joins TRBV29-1 to TRBJ2-5; 10 bases match TRBD1. The CDR3 is 14 amino acids. CDR1 is SQVTM and CDR2 is ANQGSEA in the germline V gene. With V trimmed by 3 bases and J by 4 bases, 5 bases remained unmatched. Here the CDR3 DNA reads TGCAGCGTTGAGGGACAGGGGATGTCAGAGACCCAGTACTTC. Residues: CSVEGQGMSETQYF.

The V call is TRBV27, the J call TRBJ2-1; 7 nucleotides align to TRBD2. CDR3 length: 18 amino acids. Per the germline V gene, CDR1 is MNHEY and CDR2 is SMNVEV (reference sequence). V was clipped by 2 bases and J by 0 bases; unmatched bases: 10. Here the CDR3 reads CASSLRGSGGGSYNEQFF. The CDR3, as DNA: TGTGCCAGCAGTTTACGAGGTAGTGGGGGGGGCTCCTACAATGAGCAGTTCTTC.

The chain joins TRBV19 to TRBJ2-1, with D maybe TRBD2 (5 bases). V gave up 10 bases and J gave up 4 bases, with 14 bases separating them. The germline gives CDR1 LNHDA, CDR2 SQIVND (reference sequence). The CDR3 is 13 residues long. CDR3 DNA sequence: TGTGCCACCCGGGGAAAACTTTACAATGAGCAGTTCTTC. It yields the protein CATRGKLYNEQFF.

For the CDR3, the DNA is TGCGCCAGCAGGGCCGGGACAGGGGGCGACTATGGCTACACCTTC. This gives the protein CASRAGTGGDYGYTF. The chain is built from TRBV10-2 and TRBJ1-2; 12 nucleotides match TRBD1. This CDR3 is built from 15 residues. Per the germline V gene, CDR1 is WSHSY and CDR2 is SAAADI. V was clipped by 6 bases and J by 3 bases; unmatched bases: 5.

The J gene is TRBJ1-2, the V gene TRBV9; 10 bases are a match to TRBD1. The CDR3 runs to 14 residues. Unmatched junction bases numbered 0, after V lost 0 bases and J lost 4 bases. The germline V gene encodes CDR1 SGDLS and CDR2 YYNGEE. The CDR3 region has the DNA TGTGCCAGCAGCGTAGGGACAGGGGGCTATGGCTACACCTTC. Protein: CASSVGTGGYGYTF. Drawing the rest from reference TRBV9 and TRBJ1-2, the complete variable domain is DSGVTQTPKHLITATGQRVTLRCSPRSGDLSVYWYQQSLDQGLQFLIQYYNGEERAKGNILERFSAQQFPDLHSELNLSSLELGDSALYFCASSVGTGGYGYTFGSGTRLTVV.

The chain uses TRBV11-3 and TRBJ2-3; D may be TRBD2 (6 bases). Germline values: CDR1 SGHNT, CDR2 YENEEA. Trimming cost V 5 bases and J 3 bases, with 12 bases left between them. CDR3 length: 14 residues. The CDR3: CASSARDPTDTQYF. The CDR3 DNA is TGTGCCAGCAGCGCGCGGGACCCAACAGATACGCAGTATTTT.

This clone rates as medium-sized (0.01 to 0.1%). The rearrangement uses TRBV28 and TRBJ2-6, with 7 bases aligning to TRBD2. Germline trimming cut 5 bases from V and 0 bases from J; bases unmatched to any gene: 10. This CDR3 comprises 18 residues. Germline V gene data show CDR1 as MDHEN and CDR2 as SYDVKM. CDR3 nucleotides: TGTGCCAGCAGTGCACTTAGGGAGGGCCTCTCTGGGGCCAACGTCCTGACTTTC. Translated: CASSALREGLSGANVLTF.

The chain uses TRBV12-1 and TRBJ2-3; TRBD1 is the table's D call, not checked against the DNA. TRBV12-1 corresponds to a pseudogene. The CDR3 covers 16 residues. This CDR3 reads CASSFSAGGCTDTQYF. CDR3 bases: TGTGCCAGCAGCTTTTCGGCAGGGGGGTGCACAGATACGCAGTATTTT.

In DNA form, the CDR3 reads TGTGCCAGCAGCTTACTGGCAGGGGACGACACCGGGGAGCTGTTTTTT. It translates to CASSLLAGDDTGELFF. The chain is built from TRBV7-9 and TRBJ2-2, with a tentative D call TRBD1 (6 bases). In germline, CDR1 is SEHNR, CDR2 FQNEAQ (reference sequence). The CDR3 covers 16 residues. Trimming removed 2 bases from V and 3 bases from J, with 13 bases in between.

This chain uses TRBV6-6 with TRBJ2-3; 7 bases are shared with TRBD2. The germline V gene encodes CDR1 MNHNY and CDR2 SVGAGI (reference sequence). The V gene end was trimmed by 6 bases and the J gene end by 1 base; junction bases not matched to a gene: 1. CDR3 size: 13 residues. The CDR3 region is CASRLAGTDTQYF. CDR3 nucleotides: TGTGCCAGCAGGCTAGCGGGCACAGATACGCAGTATTTT.

The V and J genes are TRBV5-1 and TRBJ2-1, with a weak D call TRBD2 (7 bases). CDR1 is SGHRS and CDR2 is YFSETQ in the germline V gene. With 3 bases removed from V and 8 bases from J, the gap between germline ends came to 21 bases. The CDR3 loop spans 16 amino acids. In nucleotides, the CDR3 is TGCGCCAGCAGCTCCTTCCCGGAGGGGGGGCATGATGAGCAGTTCTTC. Its protein product is CASSSFPEGGHDEQFF.